Below, 19 T cell receptor beta chains from the same sample are listed, as sequenced in a study of Graves' ophthalmopathy and Graves' hyperthyroidism. Beta-chain TCR CDR3 regions were amplified from RNA transcripts. The library came from an HTBI-primed first-round RT-PCR and a second-round multiplex PCR. TCRdb called the multiplex PCR reads again in MiXCR, with one record for every CDR3 protein. The table shows 200,000 to 300,000 distinct CDR3 sequences, with approximately 42% occurring only once. The sequenced sample consisted of peripheral blood. The receptors derive from an adult man with Graves' ophthalmopathy.

This clonotype was counted ten times or more. This chain joins TRBV29-1 and TRBJ2-7; D unclear. CDR3 length: 10 amino acids. The V and J ends lost 4 bases and 3 bases respectively, with 4 bases between them. Germline V gene lookup returns CDR1 SQVTM and CDR2 ANQGSEA. The CDR3 protein is CSVVSYEQYF. The CDR3, as DNA: TGCAGCGTTGTCAGCTACGAGCAGTACTTC.

V and J are TRBV4-1 and TRBJ2-7; the match to TRBD1 covers 9 bases. The J segment lost 3 bases and the V segment lost 5 bases, leaving 8 bases of the junction unmatched. This CDR3 comprises 15 residues. The germline V gene has CDR1 MGHRA and CDR2 YSYEKL. Written as DNA, the CDR3 is TGCGCCAGCAGCGACCCGGGACAGGGCGTCTACGAGCAGTACTTC. It encodes CASSDPGQGVYEQYF.

In DNA form, the CDR3 reads TGCGCCAGCAGCTCGGAACAGGGAAATGGCTACACCTTC. Translating gives CASSSEQGNGYTF. The V gene is TRBV5-1, the J gene TRBJ1-2; D is perhaps TRBD1 (6 bases). Trimming cost V 3 bases and J 6 bases, with 12 bases left between them. The CDR3 has 13 residues. Germline lookup yields CDR1 SGHRS and CDR2 YFSETQ.

This clonotype was counted ten times or more. This chain uses TRBV20-1 with TRBJ2-7, with D maybe TRBD1 (6 bases). CDR1 DFQATT and CDR2 SNEGSKA come from the germline V gene (reference sequence). The CDR3 is 15 amino acids. V lost 0 bases and J lost 4, with 16 bases in between. DNA of the CDR3: TGCAGTGCTAGAGATCCCGGGACAACTGGTTACGAGCAGTACTTC. This translates into CSARDPGTTGYEQYF.

The chain is built from TRBV11-2 and TRBJ2-7, with D perhaps TRBD1 or TRBD2 (5 bases each). V was shortened by 6 bases and J by 0 bases, with 15 bases between the two germline ends. The CDR3 sequence is 15 residues long. The germline V gene encodes CDR1 SGHAT and CDR2 FQNNGV. CDR3 nucleotides: TGTGCCAGCAGTTACGGGGCTTTGAGCTCCTACGAGCAGTACTTC. Translated, it gives CASSYGALSSYEQYF.

V is TRBV6-4 and J is TRBJ2-6; 10 bases line up with TRBD1. This CDR3 has 17 amino acids. With 6 bases clipped from V and 4 bases from J, the junction kept 9 bases outside the gene matches. Germline V gene lookup returns CDR1 MRHNA and CDR2 SNTAGT. CDR3 protein: CASSQADRGLGANVLTF. Here the CDR3 DNA reads TGTGCCAGCAGCCAAGCTGACAGGGGGCTAGGGGCCAACGTCCTGACTTTC.

This clonotype was seen a few times. This rearrangement joins TRBV9 to TRBJ1-2; the D is unclear. This CDR3 region has 13 residues. Germline V CDR1 and CDR2: SGDLS, YYNGEE. The ends were cut back, 0 bases at V and 8 bases at J, with 11 bases in the middle. CDR3 bases: TGTGCCAGCAGCGTAGCTGGGATTCGCGGCTACACCTTC. Translation gives CASSVAGIRGYTF.

The chain employs TRBV7-8 and TRBJ2-7; D not certain. Germline lookup yields CDR1 SGHVS and CDR2 FQNEAQ. The V end was cut by 4 bases, the J end by 3 bases, with 19 bases between. There are 16 residues in the CDR3. The CDR3 spells CASSSYPRDNVYEQYF. CDR3 DNA: TGTGCCAGCAGCTCTTATCCTAGAGATAATGTCTACGAGCAGTACTTC. Variable domain in full (rest from reference TRBV7-8 and TRBJ2-7): GAGVSQSPRYKVAKRGQDVALRCDPISGHVSLFWYQQALGQGPEFLTYFQNEAQLDKSGLPSDRFFAERPEGSVSTLKIQRTQQEDSAVYLCASSSYPRDNVYEQYFGPGTRLTVT.

This clonotype was seen a single time. V usage is TRBV2 and J usage is TRBJ1-5; possibly TRBD1 for D (6 bases). The CDR3 totals 16 residues. Germline CDR1 is SNHLY and CDR2 is FYNNEI. V was clipped by 1 base and J by 3 bases, with 13 bases between them. The DNA for the CDR3 is TGTGCCAGCAGTGAAGGGACAGCGAGAATCAATCAGCCCCAGCATTTT. Translating gives CASSEGTARINQPQHF.

This clonotype has at least ten counts. The chain uses TRBV20-1 and TRBJ1-6; D is possibly TRBD1 (6 bases). V was clipped by 5 bases and J by 7 bases, with 15 bases between them. In germline, CDR1 is DFQATT, CDR2 SNEGSKA (reference sequence). There are 14 residues in the CDR3. Here the CDR3 reads CSARRQVENSPLHF. The CDR3, as DNA: TGCAGTGCTCGAAGACAGGTAGAGAATTCACCCCTCCACTTT.

V usage is TRBV7-9 and J usage is TRBJ1-5; the match to TRBD1 covers 7 bases. Germline V gene sequence: CDR1 SEHNR, CDR2 FQNEAQ (reference sequence). The CDR3 consists of 14 residues. V gave up 5 bases and J gave up 5 bases; unmatched junction bases: 6. The CDR3 here is CASSLLTGDQPQHF. The CDR3 DNA reads as TGTGCCAGCAGCCTTCTAACAGGGGATCAGCCCCAGCATTTT.

At least ten counts were recorded for this clonotype. The chain has TRBV7-6 and TRBJ1-6; D call uncertain. V gave up 3 bases and J gave up 6 bases, with 12 bases separating them. This CDR3 contains 15 residues. From germline, CDR1 is SGHVS and CDR2 FNYEAQ. The CDR3 is CASSLDLGSNSPLHF. CDR3 sequence (DNA): TGTGCCAGCAGCTTGGACTTGGGGAGTAATTCACCCCTCCACTTT.

In this sample, this clonotype turned up a few times. Written as DNA, the CDR3 is TGTGCCAGCAGCCAATATGGTTCACCCCTCCACTTT. It specifies CASSQYGSPLHF. This chain connects TRBV16 to TRBJ1-6, with no clear D. Trimming cost V 1 base and J 9 bases, with 4 bases left between them. The CDR3 has 12 amino acids. CDR1 is KGHSY and CDR2 is FQNENV in the germline V gene.

The table lists this clonotype with many counts. DNA of the CDR3: TGTGCCATCAGTGAATACAGGGCTAGGAACACTGAAGCTTTCTTT. This sequence encodes CAISEYRARNTEAFF. This chain connects TRBV10-3 to TRBJ1-1, with D perhaps TRBD1 (6 bases). CDR3 length: 15 residues. Germline V gives CDR1 ENHRY, CDR2 SYGVKD. Trimming stripped 3 bases from V and 1 base from J, with 12 bases between.

The table lists this clonotype with a few counts. The chain is built from TRBV2 and TRBJ1-2, with TRBD1 matching 10 bases. The V gene's germline CDR1 is SNHLY and CDR2 FYNNEI. The trim removed 6 bases at V and 5 bases at J, leaving 9 bases unmatched. The CDR3 length is 15 residues. This chain's CDR3 is CASSEKTGGDYGYTF. The CDR3 nucleotides are TGTGCCAGCAGCGAGAAGACAGGGGGCGATTATGGCTACACCTTC. The whole variable domain, filled in from reference TRBV2 and TRBJ1-2, reads EPEVTQTPSHQVTQMGQEVILRCVPISNHLYFYWYRQILGQKVEFLVSFYNNEISEKSEIFDDQFSVERPDGSNFTLKIRSTKLEDSAMYFCASSEKTGGDYGYTFGSGTRLTVV.

V gene TRBV9 combines with J gene TRBJ2-2; a weak D match, TRBD2 (5 bases). V lost 6 bases to trimming and J lost 5 bases, with 14 bases between them. Germline CDR1 SGDLS, CDR2 YYNGEE. The CDR3 contains 14 residues. Here the CDR3 reads CASNSRRGTGELFF. The CDR3 DNA reads as TGTGCCAGCAACAGCAGGAGAGGGACCGGGGAGCTGTTTTTT.

About this clonotype: A much bigger clone sits one base away, suggesting this may be a read error. This rearrangement joins TRBV10-3 to TRBJ1-2; the match to TRBD1 covers 7 bases. The CDR3 consists of 12 residues. The V and J ends lost 10 bases and 2 bases, in that order; junction bases with no gene match: 4. Germline CDR1 and CDR2: ENHRY and SYGVKD. DNA of the CDR3: TGTGCCAAGACAGGGCGGAACTATGGCTACACCTTC. Translated: CAKTGRNYGYTF.

The chain links TRBV10-3 to TRBJ2-2; tentatively, D is TRBD2 (5 bases). Germline CDR1 and CDR2: ENHRY and SYGVKD. The CDR3 consists of 10 residues. V was cut by 6 bases and J by 13 bases, with 9 bases left in between. CDR3 in amino acids: CAIRPRGLFF. CDR3 DNA sequence: TGTGCCATCAGACCCCGGGGGCTGTTTTTT.

V usage is TRBV12-3 or TRBV12-4 and J usage is TRBJ1-1; D is unresolved. The V end lost 5 bases, the J end lost 9 bases, and 19 bases lay between the germline ends. This CDR3 has 14 amino acids. CDR3 DNA: TGTGCCAGCAGTGACTTAAGACAAACCGAAAAAGCTTTCTTT. This encodes CASSDLRQTEKAFF.